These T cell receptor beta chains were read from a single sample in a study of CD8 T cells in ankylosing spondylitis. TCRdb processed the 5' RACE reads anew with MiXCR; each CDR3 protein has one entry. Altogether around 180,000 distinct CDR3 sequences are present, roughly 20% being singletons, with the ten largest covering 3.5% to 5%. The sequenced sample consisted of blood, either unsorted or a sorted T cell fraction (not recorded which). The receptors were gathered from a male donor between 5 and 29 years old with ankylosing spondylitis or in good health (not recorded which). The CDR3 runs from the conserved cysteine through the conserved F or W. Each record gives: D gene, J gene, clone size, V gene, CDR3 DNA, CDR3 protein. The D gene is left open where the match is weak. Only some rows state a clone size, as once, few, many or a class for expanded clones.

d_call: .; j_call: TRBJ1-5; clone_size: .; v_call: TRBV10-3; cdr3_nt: TGTGCCACTACAGGGATTGGCAATCAGCCCCAGCATTTT; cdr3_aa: CATTGIGNQPQHF
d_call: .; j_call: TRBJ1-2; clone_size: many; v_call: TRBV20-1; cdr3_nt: TGCAGTGGGGGCCCCTTGGATGGCTACACCTTC; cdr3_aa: CSGGPLDGYTF
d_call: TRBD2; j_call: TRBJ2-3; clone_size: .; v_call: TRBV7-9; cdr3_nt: TGTGCCACCCCCCGGCGGCTAGCGGGAGAGCTCTTCACAGATACGCAGTATTTT; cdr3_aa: CATPRRLAGELFTDTQYF
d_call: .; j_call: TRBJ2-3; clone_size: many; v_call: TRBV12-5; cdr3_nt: TGTGCTAGTGGTTCCTCAGGGTTGTCCGATACGCAGTATTTT; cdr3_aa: CASGSSGLSDTQYF
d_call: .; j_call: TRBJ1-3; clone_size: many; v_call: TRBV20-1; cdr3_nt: TGCAGTGCTAGGGAAGGGGTTAATGGAAACACCATATATTTT; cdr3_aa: CSAREGVNGNTIYF
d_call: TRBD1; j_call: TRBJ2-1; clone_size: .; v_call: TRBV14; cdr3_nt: TGTGCCAGCAGCCAAGGACAGGGGTCATACTCCTACAATGAGCAGTTCTTC; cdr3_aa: CASSQGQGSYSYNEQFF
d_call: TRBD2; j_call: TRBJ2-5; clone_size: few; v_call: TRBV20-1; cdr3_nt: TGCAGTGCTAGGCTAGCGGGAGGAGAGACCCAGTACTTC; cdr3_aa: CSARLAGGETQYF
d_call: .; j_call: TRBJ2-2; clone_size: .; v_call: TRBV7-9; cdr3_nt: TGTGCCGGCAACCCAAACTCGGGAGCTTCGGGGGAGCTGTTTTTT; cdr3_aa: CAGNPNSGASGELFF
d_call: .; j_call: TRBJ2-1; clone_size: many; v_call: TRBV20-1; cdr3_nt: TGCAGTGCTGCCCGGGGGAGCTCCTACAATGAGCAGTTCTTC; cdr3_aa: CSAARGSSYNEQFF
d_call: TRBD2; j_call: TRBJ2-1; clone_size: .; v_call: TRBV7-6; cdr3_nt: TGTGCCAGCAGCCGGGGACTAGCGGGAAATGCGGCCTACAATGAGCAGTTCTTC; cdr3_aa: CASSRGLAGNAAYNEQFF
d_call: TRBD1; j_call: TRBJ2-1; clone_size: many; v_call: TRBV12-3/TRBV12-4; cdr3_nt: TGTGCCAGCAGTTTACCCCGCGGGACAGGGATGTATGAGCAGTTCTTC; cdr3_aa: CASSLPRGTGMYEQFF
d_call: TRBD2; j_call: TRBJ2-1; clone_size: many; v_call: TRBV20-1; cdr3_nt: TGCAGTGTTACTAGCGGGAGGGCCCCAGTCCAGTTCTTC; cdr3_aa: CSVTSGRAPVQFF
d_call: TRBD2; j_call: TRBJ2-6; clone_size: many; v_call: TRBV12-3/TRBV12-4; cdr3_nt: TGTGCCAGCAGTTTAGCGCGACTAGCTTCTGGGGCCAACGTCCTGACTTTC; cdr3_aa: CASSLARLASGANVLTF
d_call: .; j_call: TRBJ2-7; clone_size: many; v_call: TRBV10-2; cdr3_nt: TGCGCCAGCCTTAACGTACAGAGCTCTTCCTACGAGCAGTACTTC; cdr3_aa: CASLNVQSSSYEQYF
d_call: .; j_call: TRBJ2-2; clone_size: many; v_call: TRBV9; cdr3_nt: TGTGCCAGCAGCGTAGCTAGCTCCGGGGAGCTGTTTTTT; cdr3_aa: CASSVASSGELFF
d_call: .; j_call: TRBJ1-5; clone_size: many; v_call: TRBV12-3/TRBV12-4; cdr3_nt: TGTGCCAGCAGTTTAGAGCTCAGCAATGAGTATCAGCCCCAGCATTTT; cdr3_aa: CASSLELSNEYQPQHF
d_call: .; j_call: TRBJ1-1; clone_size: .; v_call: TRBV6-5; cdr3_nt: TGTGCCAGCAGTTGGGGCAGGGGCTATGGCGGTGAAGCTTTCTTT; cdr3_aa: CASSWGRGYGGEAFF
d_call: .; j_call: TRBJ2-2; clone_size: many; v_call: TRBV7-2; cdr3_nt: TGTGCCAGCAGCTTATACAGACCGGGCACCGGGGAGCTGTTTTTT; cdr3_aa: CASSLYRPGTGELFF
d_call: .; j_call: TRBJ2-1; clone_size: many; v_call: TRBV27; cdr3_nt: TGTGCCAGCAGTTTAGGGAATGAGCAGTTCTTC; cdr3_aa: CASSLGNEQFF
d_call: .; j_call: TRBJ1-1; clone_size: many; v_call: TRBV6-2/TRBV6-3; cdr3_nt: TGTGCCAGCAGCTCGTGGGGCACTGAAGCTTTCTTT; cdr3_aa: CASSSWGTEAFF
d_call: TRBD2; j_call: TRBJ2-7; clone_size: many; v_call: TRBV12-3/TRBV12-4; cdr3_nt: TGTGCCAGCAGTTTGGGGCGGGAGGACTACGAGCAGTACTTC; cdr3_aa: CASSLGREDYEQYF